One T cell receptor beta chain is described in this entry. What it binds is unknown. This CDR3 has 11 residues. In germline, CDR1 is SQVTM, CDR2 ANQGSEA. The V segment lost 7 bases and the J segment 7 bases; nucleotides outside the gene matches: 4. Primers used in a second PCR of about 6 to 11 cycles were a sample-barcoded 5' primer and a J-beta primer mix. Every cDNA was tagged by a template-switch adaptor with 12 random nucleotides. Sequencing recovered at least 3 million CDR3-containing paired-end reads from each sample. One entry per CDR3 protein, called by TCRdb with MiXCR from the 5' RACE reads. This sample has roughly 1,800,000 distinct CDR3 sequences, with about 50% found just once. The sample belongs to a study of blood T cells in healthy people across ages. Whole-study results and caveats: Reliance upon unsorted PBMCs precluded definitive naive versus antigen-experienced comparison. TCR beta diversity, measured per million T cells, fell in a roughly linear way with age.

The chain links TRBV29-1 to TRBJ1-1; TRBD1 matches 9 bases. The TCR sequence derives from a woman aged 40 to 50 in good health. The sequenced sample was blood. CDR3 nucleotide sequence: TGCAGCGCGACAGGGGGTGGTGAAGCTTTCTTT. This sequence encodes CSATGGGEAFF.